These T cell receptor beta chains were read from a single sample in a study of regulatory T cells in long-lasting Graves disease. TCRdb called the multiplex PCR reads again in MiXCR, with one record for every CDR3 protein. In the table there are about 450,000 distinct CDR3 sequences, about 17% of which are singletons. The data were also submitted as part of a second study, on T cells in Graves' hyperthyroidism and ophthalmopathy.

The source was peripheral blood mononuclear cells (PBMCs), collected at new diagnosis, from a patient treated with antithyroid drugs. The source is a woman in her 30s with Graves disease. The conserved cysteine and the conserved F or W are not part of the CDR3 here. The D gene is left open where the match is weak.

D gene: TRBD2
V gene: TRBV15
CDR3 protein: ATSRERWGGGYEQY

D gene: TRBD1
V gene: TRBV11-2
CDR3 protein: ASSALTGTGPNEQF

D gene: -
V gene: TRBV24-1
CDR3 protein: ATSDFHRGGADTQY

D gene: TRBD2
V gene: TRBV20-1
CDR3 protein: SARLAGQRVSGRNPNERF

D gene: TRBD2
V gene: TRBV12-3/TRBV12-4
CDR3 protein: ASSPPGLAGKNGQY

D gene: -
V gene: TRBV29-1
CDR3 protein: SVAQTGNQETQY

D gene: TRBD2
V gene: TRBV24-1
CDR3 protein: ATSDIAGDLDTQY

D gene: -
V gene: TRBV5-8
CDR3 protein: ASSLPGAQDTIY

D gene: TRBD2
V gene: TRBV12-3/TRBV12-4
CDR3 protein: ASSSGLAGGPYNEQF

D gene: -
V gene: TRBV29-1
CDR3 protein: SVAASAQETQY

D gene: -
V gene: TRBV29-1
CDR3 protein: SVSPGSSGNTEAF

D gene: TRBD2
V gene: TRBV10-2
CDR3 protein: ASSESSGKRYNEQF

D gene: -
V gene: TRBV28
CDR3 protein: ASSFSGFDYGYT

D gene: -
V gene: TRBV20-1
CDR3 protein: SAREVPQVLGGYT

D gene: -
V gene: TRBV27
CDR3 protein: ASSFGGEGQPQH

D gene: TRBD2
V gene: TRBV11-2
CDR3 protein: ASSFQTSDTGELF

D gene: -
V gene: TRBV7-8
CDR3 protein: ASSAGSHEQY

D gene: TRBD2
V gene: TRBV20-1
CDR3 protein: SAPLGASGRHYDEQF

D gene: -
V gene: TRBV28
CDR3 protein: ASSSPGRNTEAF

D gene: -
V gene: TRBV28
CDR3 protein: ASSLSGRVNSPLH